These 30 T cell receptor beta chains were all obtained from the same sample, sequenced in a study of cytomegalovirus exposure and HLA in healthy donors. Clones were sequenced by immunoSEQ multiplex PCR, and TCRdb holds only the in-frame ones, with some missing. In the table there are 150,000 to 200,000 clones, around 85% of which are singletons. Sequenced sample: PBMCs. The receptors originated from a young man in good health and CMV-seropositive.

The CDR3 loop reads CASSTTASYEQYF. DNA of the CDR3: TGTGCCAGCAGCACGACAGCCTCCTACGAGCAGTACTTC. J is TRBJ2-7 and V is TRBV7-9; TRBD1 might be the D (5 bases). The germline V and J ends were trimmed by 5 bases and 0 bases, with 8 bases remaining between them. Germline V gene data show CDR1 as SEHNR and CDR2 as FQNEAQ (reference sequence). The CDR3 is 13 residues long.

The V and J genes are TRBV11-2 and TRBJ2-3; D might be TRBD1 (6 bases). This CDR3 is built from 13 residues. CDR1 and CDR2 from the germline V gene are SGHAT and FQNNGV. Deletions cut 5 bases from V and 3 bases from J, with 9 bases between. The CDR3 reads CASSLGQTDTQYF. DNA for the CDR3: TGTGCCAGCAGCCTAGGACAGACAGATACGCAGTATTTT.

The chain combines TRBV18 with TRBJ2-7, with D possibly TRBD2 on 7 matching bases. The germline V and J ends were trimmed by 3 bases and 3 bases, with 15 bases remaining between them. This CDR3 spans 15 amino acids. Germline loops: CDR1 KGHSH, CDR2 LQKENI. The CDR3 coding sequence is TGTGCCAGCTCACCGATCAAGGGGGAGGGCTACGAGCAGTACTTC. This sequence encodes CASSPIKGEGYEQYF.

The rearrangement links TRBV27 to TRBJ2-1, with 8 bases fitting TRBD1. Trimming took 5 bases from V and 2 from J; bases not matched to a gene: 5. The CDR3 loop spans 15 amino acids. Germline V lookup: CDR1 MNHEY, CDR2 SMNVEV (reference sequence). DNA of the CDR3: TGTGCCAGCAGTCTGACAGGGGATACCTACAATGAGCAGTTCTTC. Translation gives CASSLTGDTYNEQFF.

The V call is TRBV19, the J call TRBJ2-3; 9 nucleotides line up with TRBD2. CDR3 size: 14 residues. V lost 3 bases, J lost 2 bases, and 0 bases stayed unmatched. Germline CDR1 and CDR2: LNHDA and SQIVND (reference sequence). CDR3 coding DNA: TGTGCCAGTAGTATGGGACTAGCCACAGATACGCAGTATTTT. This translates into CASSMGLATDTQYF.

This rearrangement joins TRBV15 to TRBJ1-1, with 9 bases that match TRBD1. The V segment lost 3 bases and the J segment 10 bases; nucleotides outside the gene matches: 6. Germline V gene data show CDR1 as LNHNV and CDR2 as YYDKDF (reference sequence). The CDR3 is 13 residues long. CDR3 sequence reads: CATSSALQGAAFF. In nucleotides, the CDR3 is TGTGCCACCAGCAGCGCATTACAGGGGGCAGCTTTCTTT.

J is TRBJ1-2 and V is TRBV7-9; a weak D match, TRBD1 (6 bases). Germline V gene data show CDR1 as SEHNR and CDR2 as FQNEAQ (reference sequence). CDR3 length: 13 amino acids. V was clipped by 5 bases and J by 4 bases, with 11 bases between them. DNA of the CDR3: TGTGCCAGCAGCCCCACAGGGCCCTATGGCTACACCTTC. Protein sequence: CASSPTGPYGYTF. Filled out from reference TRBV7-9 and TRBJ1-2, the complete variable domain reads DTGVSQNPRHKITKRGQNVTFRCDPISEHNRLYWYRQTLGQGPEFLTYFQNEAQLEKSRLLSDRFSAERPKGSFSTLEIQRTEQGDSAMYLCASSPTGPYGYTFGSGTRLTVV.

The chain has TRBV28 and TRBJ2-1; TRBD1 is a possible D gene (6 bases). Deletions cut 3 bases from V and 3 bases from J, with 12 bases between. The CDR3 spans 15 residues. Germline V gene data show CDR1 as MDHEN and CDR2 as SYDVKM. The CDR3 sequence is CASSFPGQSYNEQFF. CDR3 nucleotides: TGTGCCAGCAGTTTCCCGGGACAAAGCTACAATGAGCAGTTCTTC. Together with reference TRBV28 and TRBJ2-1, the CDR3 gives the full variable domain: DVKVTQSSRYLVKRTGEKVFLECVQDMDHENMFWYRQDPGLGLRLIYFSYDVKMKEKGDIPEGYSVSREKKERFSLILESASTNQTSMYLCASSFPGQSYNEQFFGPGTRLTVL.

This chain links TRBV5-1 with TRBJ2-5, with TRBD2 identical over 10 bases. CDR3 length: 17 residues. CDR1 is SGHRS, CDR2 YFSETQ, per germline. The trim removed 4 bases at V and 5 bases at J, leaving 14 bases unmatched. The CDR3 is CASSAGNLAGAKETQYF. Here the CDR3 DNA reads TGCGCCAGCAGCGCCGGTAATCTAGCGGGGGCGAAGGAGACCCAGTACTTC.

This clone came up once. This chain uses TRBV9 with TRBJ2-1; 8 nucleotides match TRBD2. V lost 5 bases, J lost 5 bases, and 6 bases stayed unmatched. This CDR3 comprises 14 residues. CDR1 and CDR2 from the germline V gene are SGDLS and YYNGEE. The CDR3 region is CASRRASGHNEQFF. The CDR3, as DNA: TGTGCCAGCAGAAGGGCTAGCGGGCACAATGAGCAGTTCTTC.

Points on this clone: The sample carries other DNA sequences with the same CDR3. The gene calls are TRBV5-1 and TRBJ2-7, with D possibly TRBD1 on 7 matching bases. V dropped 0 bases and J dropped 3 bases, with 10 bases sitting between them. This CDR3 is built from 14 residues. Germline V gene data show CDR1 as SGHRS and CDR2 as YFSETQ. CDR3 nucleotides: TGCGCCAGCAGCTTGGGACAGGGACTCTACGAGCAGTACTTC. It encodes CASSLGQGLYEQYF.

CDR3 DNA: TGTGCCAGCAGCTCCAGCGGGCCGTTGGATGGTGGCTACACCTTC. Its protein is CASSSSGPLDGGYTF. This chain joins TRBV7-9 and TRBJ1-2; D gene ambiguous. Germline loops: CDR1 SEHNR, CDR2 FQNEAQ (reference sequence). The CDR3 has 15 amino acids. V was pared by 4 bases and J by 7 bases, with 19 bases between.

In regard to this clone: This sample includes further DNA sequences coding for the same CDR3. The rearrangement links TRBV27 to TRBJ1-1; perhaps TRBD1 as D (6 bases). This CDR3 is built from 14 residues. Germline V CDR1 and CDR2: MNHEY, SMNVEV (reference sequence). Trimming took off 2 bases at V and 0 bases at J, with 7 bases between the two ends. The CDR3 reads CASSLQGLNTEAFF. For the CDR3, the DNA is TGTGCCAGCAGTTTACAGGGGCTGAACACTGAAGCTTTCTTT.

The chain links TRBV2 to TRBJ2-1; 9 bases agree with TRBD1. Germline CDR1 is SNHLY and CDR2 is FYNNEI. The V gene end was trimmed by 4 bases and the J gene end by 12 bases; junction bases not matched to a gene: 7. The CDR3 runs 13 residues. CDR3 protein: CASSGLVGQGQFF. The CDR3 DNA is TGTGCCAGCAGTGGGTTAGTGGGACAGGGGCAGTTCTTC.

This chain joins TRBV5-4 and TRBJ2-5; D not certain. The CDR3 consists of 15 residues. Trimming removed 1 base from V and 2 bases from J, with 12 bases in between. Germline loops: CDR1 SGHNT, CDR2 YYREEE (reference sequence). The chain's CDR3 is CASSLSAESQETQYF. In DNA, the CDR3 is TGTGCCAGCAGCTTGTCGGCGGAATCACAAGAGACCCAGTACTTC.

The CDR3 DNA reads as TGCGCCAGCAGCGAAGGACAGGGAGGCCCCTACGAGCAGTACTTC. Encoded protein: CASSEGQGGPYEQYF. The chain recombines TRBV4-1 with TRBJ2-7; TRBD1 aligns across 8 bases. V trimming: 5 bases; J trimming: 2 bases; junction bases outside the gene matches: 8. Germline CDR1 reads MGHRA; CDR2 reads YSYEKL. The CDR3 is made up of 15 amino acids.

The V call is TRBV5-1, the J call TRBJ1-1, with 10 positions matching TRBD1. In germline, CDR1 is SGHRS, CDR2 YFSETQ. The CDR3 is 16 amino acids. Trimming cost V 5 bases and J 1 base; bases outside gene matches: 8. The chain's CDR3 is CASSSLGTGANTEAFF. In DNA form, the CDR3 reads TGCGCCAGCAGTAGCCTAGGGACAGGGGCGAACACTGAAGCTTTCTTT.

The genes are TRBV2 and TRBJ2-1; TRBD1 aligns across 12 bases. The V gene end was trimmed by 8 bases and the J gene end by 7 bases; junction bases not matched to a gene: 6. Germline CDR1 is SNHLY and CDR2 is FYNNEI. CDR3 size: 14 residues. Here the CDR3 reads CASERDRGRNEQFF. The CDR3 DNA follows: TGTGCCAGCGAGAGGGACAGGGGGCGGAATGAGCAGTTCTTC. The full variable domain, rest sourced from reference TRBV2 and TRBJ2-1, is EPEVTQTPSHQVTQMGQEVILRCVPISNHLYFYWYRQILGQKVEFLVSFYNNEISEKSEIFDDQFSVERPDGSNFTLKIRSTKLEDSAMYFCASERDRGRNEQFFGPGTRLTVL.

The chain links TRBV4-1 to TRBJ2-3, with D perhaps TRBD2 (5 bases). V dropped 3 bases and J dropped 2 bases, with 15 bases sitting between them. The germline V gene has CDR1 MGHRA and CDR2 YSYEKL. The CDR3 has 16 residues. The CDR3 region is CASSQPGLTTTDTQYF. The CDR3 coding sequence is TGCGCCAGCAGCCAGCCCGGACTGACGACCACAGATACGCAGTATTTT.

In this sample, this clone turned up once. The chain combines TRBV5-6 with TRBJ1-2; no clear D gene. The CDR3 extends over 13 amino acids. CDR1 and CDR2 (germline): SGHDT, YYEEEE. The V end lost 4 bases, the J end lost 3 bases, and 10 bases lay between the germline ends. The CDR3 is CASSPGWDYGYTF. CDR3 DNA: TGTGCCAGCAGCCCCGGGTGGGACTATGGCTACACCTTC.

This chain uses TRBV5-4 with TRBJ2-3; a weak D match, TRBD1 (6 bases). The CDR3 sequence is 15 residues long. Germline V gene lookup returns CDR1 SGHNT and CDR2 YYREEE (reference sequence). Trimming pared 1 base from V and 5 bases from J, leaving 14 bases between. In DNA, the CDR3 is TGTGCCAGCAGCTTGCATCCAGGGGCCATAGATACGCAGTATTTT. Its translation is CASSLHPGAIDTQYF.

This chain links TRBV4-1 with TRBJ2-3, with a possible D match to TRBD1 (6 bases). Germline CDR1 reads MGHRA; CDR2 reads YSYEKL. The CDR3 runs 15 residues. The V end lost 2 bases, the J end lost 0 bases, and 9 bases lay between the germline ends. The DNA of the CDR3 is TGCGCCAGCAGCCAAAGGCAGGGGAGCACAGATACGCAGTATTTT. Its protein product is CASSQRQGSTDTQYF.

The chain couples TRBV5-8 to TRBJ2-5; the match to TRBD2 covers 13 bases. The V segment lost 2 bases and the J segment 3 bases; nucleotides outside the gene matches: 1. Germline CDR1 reads SGHTS; CDR2 reads YDEGEE. The CDR3 is 15 amino acids. The CDR3 DNA sequence: TGTGCCAGCAGCTTACTAGCGGGAGGGGAAGAGACCCAGTACTTC. Translating gives CASSLLAGGEETQYF.

The rearrangement uses TRBV7-8 and TRBJ2-7, with 9 bases aligning to TRBD1. V lost 1 base to trimming and J lost 1 base; unmatched junction nucleotides: 2. This CDR3 is 15 amino acids long. Germline loops: CDR1 SGHVS, CDR2 FQNEAQ. CDR3 amino acids: CASSLGQGVSYEQYF. CDR3 DNA sequence: TGTGCCAGCAGCTTAGGACAGGGGGTTTCCTACGAGCAGTACTTC.

The rearrangement uses TRBV4-1 and TRBJ2-5; D is possibly TRBD1 (6 bases). V gave up 1 base and J gave up 0 bases, with 9 bases separating them. In germline, CDR1 is MGHRA, CDR2 YSYEKL. CDR3 length: 15 amino acids. The CDR3 region has the DNA TGCGCCAGCAGCCAAGTCCGGGACAACCAAGAGACCCAGTACTTC. Protein: CASSQVRDNQETQYF.

This clone has a count of ten or more. CDR3 sequence (DNA): TGTGCCAGTAGTATGCGGACAGGGAAAAACTATGGCTACACCTTC. The encoded protein is CASSMRTGKNYGYTF. This chain links TRBV19 with TRBJ1-2; 8 positions agree with TRBD1. This CDR3 comprises 15 residues. Germline CDR1 LNHDA, CDR2 SQIVND (reference sequence). V dropped 3 bases and J dropped 2; count of bases not matched to a gene: 5.

The rearrangement links TRBV5-1 to TRBJ2-3; 9 bases match TRBD2. Germline V gene sequence: CDR1 SGHRS, CDR2 YFSETQ. This CDR3 has 15 amino acids. J gave up 7 bases and V 2 bases, and 8 bases lay outside the gene matches. The CDR3 sequence is CASSFGSGRGNTQYF. The CDR3 DNA sequence: TGCGCCAGCAGCTTTGGTAGCGGGAGAGGGAATACGCAGTATTTT.

The chain recombines TRBV10-3 with TRBJ1-3; possible D gene TRBD1, 5 bases. Trimming left V 10 bases short and J 6 bases short, with 22 bases between. The CDR3 is made up of 15 amino acids. Per germline, CDR1 ENHRY and CDR2 SYGVKD. The CDR3: CATRLGELGVNTIYF. The DNA of the CDR3 is TGTGCCACCCGACTAGGAGAGTTGGGGGTAAACACCATATATTTT.

This sequence joins TRBV27 and TRBJ2-7; D may be TRBD2 (7 bases). Germline CDR1 and CDR2: MNHEY and SMNVEV (reference sequence). Trimming left V 5 bases short and J 2 bases short, with 13 bases between. The CDR3 is 14 residues long. CDR3 region: CASSLGGTTYEQYF. The CDR3 DNA follows: TGTGCCAGCAGTCTCGGGGGGACAACCTACGAGCAGTACTTC.

The chain couples TRBV19 to TRBJ1-1; TRBD1 might be the D (5 bases). V was shortened by 1 base and J by 0 bases, with 9 bases between the two germline ends. CDR3 length: 15 residues. The germline CDR1 and CDR2 sequences are LNHDA and SQIVND (reference sequence). CDR3 loop: CASSIGQHMNTEAFF. CDR3 sequence (DNA): TGTGCCAGTAGTATAGGACAGCACATGAACACTGAAGCTTTCTTT. The whole variable domain, filled in from reference TRBV19 and TRBJ1-1, reads DGGITQSPKYLFRKEGQNVTLSCEQNLNHDAMYWYRQDPGQGLRLIYYSQIVNDFQKGDIAEGYSVSREKKESFPLTVTSAQKNPTAFYLCASSIGQHMNTEAFFGQGTRLTVV.